This paragraph reports one T cell receptor (beta chain). This record comes from a study of early T cells in non-severe SARS-CoV-2 infection. Background on the study: Chains from this unsorted whole-blood bulk RNA could not be paired.

The CDR3 totals 14 residues. The TCR library protocol attached unique molecular identifiers to the individual cDNA molecules. From the 5' RACE reads, TCRdb called clonotypes with MiXCR, one entry per CDR3 protein. The data contain roughly 64,000 distinct CDR3 sequences, roughly 12% of them singletons. This sample comprised whole blood, obtained at baseline. The J gene is TRBJ2-7, the V gene TRBV21-1; TRBD2 is the table's D call, not checked against the DNA. TRBV21-1 counts as a pseudogene. This sequence was found in an adult who was a healthcare worker with PCR-confirmed SARS-CoV-2 infection or an uninfected control (not recorded which). The chain's CDR3 is CASNTSGVSYEQYF. CDR3 sequence (DNA): TGTGCCAGCAACACTAGCGGGGTCTCCTACGAGCAGTACTTC.